The next 20 T cell receptor beta chains were all read from a single sample in a study of T cell clonality in common variable immunodeficiency. The study, taken as a whole, reports: Common variable immunodeficiency TCR beta sequences reportedly had fewer deletions and N-nucleotide insertions.

No antigen is known for these receptors. Clones were read by immunoSEQ multiplex PCR, and TCRdb kept only the in-frame ones, dropping some. Recorded here are around 24,000 clones, none singletons. The sample taken for sequencing was peripheral blood mononuclear cells. The receptors originated from a human donor with common variable immunodeficiency.

This clone was detected many times. The read gets to within 3 residues of the CDR3 end, and the germline J gene fills in the rest. V and J are TRBV5-4 and TRBJ2-1; weak D call: TRBD2 (5 bases). The V end was cut by 4 bases, the J end by 4 bases, with 15 bases between. Germline CDR1 and CDR2: SGHNT and YYREEE (reference sequence). This CDR3 spans 15 amino acids. The DNA read from the CDR3 is TGTGCCAGCAGCGGAAGCGGAAACTTTTACAATGAG. Translation: CASSGSGNFYNE. The CDR3, in full, reads CASSGSGNFYNEQFF. Looking up the rest from reference TRBV5-4 and TRBJ2-1 gives the full variable domain: ETGVTQSPTHLIKTRGQQVTLRCSSQSGHNTVSWYQQALGQGPQFIFQYYREEENGRGNFPPRFSGLQFPNYSSELNVNALELDDSALYLCASSGSGNFYNEQFFGPGTRLTVL.

This clone occurred many times. The CDR3 is cut off 3 residues early in the read; its end comes from the germline J gene. The V and J genes are TRBV10-1 and TRBJ2-2; tentative D call: TRBD1 (6 bases). V lost 10 bases, J lost 6 bases, and 30 bases lay in between. Germline CDR1 and CDR2: WNHNN and SYGVQD (reference sequence). This CDR3 comprises 18 residues. The sequenced CDR3 bases are TGCGCCACGGGGATTAAAACAGGGATCCCCCTACTCGCCGGGGAG. It is translated as CATGIKTGIPLLAGE. The full CDR3 protein is CATGIKTGIPLLAGELFF.

This clone was recorded at least ten times. The observed sequence ends 3 residues before the CDR3 terminus, with the missing tail filled in from the germline J gene. The chain links TRBV7-8 to TRBJ2-1, with 9 bases aligning to TRBD2. J lost 5 bases, V lost 5 bases, and 10 bases had no gene match. CDR3 size: 16 residues. CDR1 is SGHVS, CDR2 FQNEAQ, per germline. The covered CDR3 bases are TGTGCCAGCAGCCCCGTAGCGGGGGTAGAAGACAATGAG. This codes for CASSPVAGVEDNE. The CDR3, in full, reads CASSPVAGVEDNEQFF.

This clone was picked up many times. The read comes to an end 3 residues before the CDR3 does, leaving the germline J gene to fill in the end. V and J are TRBV6-2 or TRBV6-3 and TRBJ2-2; either TRBD1 or TRBD2 may fit D (5 bases each). Trimming stripped 7 bases from V and 7 bases from J, with 22 bases between. The CDR3 extends over 16 amino acids. Germline loops: CDR1 MNHEY, CDR2 SVGEGT. Partial CDR3 DNA: TGTGCCAGCACTTCTACGAGGGATTGGGGCAACGGGGAG. Translated, it gives CASTSTRDWGNGE. The entire CDR3 is CASTSTRDWGNGELFF.

This clone has only a few counts. The sequence runs out 3 residues before the end of the CDR3; the remainder is reconstructed from the germline J gene. The V gene is TRBV5-1, the J gene TRBJ1-4; 7 bases line up with TRBD1. The CDR3 is made up of 14 amino acids. Trimming at V came to 0 bases and at J to 8 bases, leaving 4 bases not matched to a gene. Germline CDR1 reads SGHRS; CDR2 reads YFSETQ. The chain's CDR3 is CASSLGIQGEKLFF. The DNA read from the CDR3 is TGCGCCAGCAGCTTGGGGATACAGGGGGAAAAA.

There are many counts of this clone. The read ends 3 residues before the CDR3 terminus; that terminus is restored from the germline J gene. The chain joins TRBV5-1 to TRBJ2-3; possibly TRBD2 for D (5 bases). The V end was cut by 2 bases, the J end by 8 bases, with 9 bases between. This CDR3 region has 12 residues. Germline V gene sequence: CDR1 SGHRS, CDR2 YFSETQ. The CDR3 loop reads CASSFSEGTQYF. The CDR3 DNA, read in part, is TGCGCCAGCAGCTTTAGCGAAGGTACG.

There are many counts of this clone. At one end, the junction sequence differs from germline, possibly due to a read error. The read comes to an end 3 residues before the CDR3 does, leaving the germline J gene to fill in the end. This chain links TRBV4-2 with TRBJ2-2, with D tentatively TRBD1 (6 bases). CDR3 length equals 16 residues. Germline-derived CDR1 and CDR2 are LGHNA and YNFKEQ. Incomplete CDR3 DNA: TGCGCCAGCAGCGAAACAGGGTTGAGGAGCACCGGGGAG. Encoded protein: CASSETGLRSTGE. The complete CDR3 sequence is CASSETGLRSTGELFF.

The table lists this clone with many counts. The CDR3 end falls 3 residues outside the read, so it is completed with the germline J gene. The rearrangement joins TRBV7-8 to TRBJ2-5; no definite D call. Per the germline V gene, CDR1 is SGHVS and CDR2 is FQNEAQ. The V and J ends lost 4 bases and 7 bases respectively, with 10 bases between them. The CDR3 loop spans 12 amino acids. CDR3 DNA, as far as it was read: TGTGCCAGCAGCTCCCCTAGTGGGACC. Amino acid sequence: CASSSPSGT. In full, the CDR3 is CASSSPSGTQYF.

This clone has a count of ten or more. Coverage ceases 3 residues before the CDR3 finishes, and the germline J gene fills in the end. V and J are TRBV4-1 and TRBJ1-3; a possible D gene is TRBD1 (6 bases). Germline V gene lookup returns CDR1 MGHRA and CDR2 YSYEKL. Deletions cut 5 bases from V and 0 bases from J, with 17 bases between. The CDR3 length is 17 residues. The sequenced part of the CDR3 DNA is TGCGCCAGCAGCGAAGTTCTCAGGGGCTTCTCTGGAAACACC. The encoded protein is CASSEVLRGFSGNT. The CDR3 in its entirety is CASSEVLRGFSGNTIYF.

In this sample, this clone turned up many times. The read terminates 3 residues before the CDR3 end, so the remaining end is supplied by the germline J gene. The V gene is TRBV5-1, the J gene TRBJ2-2; 8 bases are shared with TRBD2. From germline, CDR1 is SGHRS and CDR2 YFSETQ. The CDR3 runs to 14 residues. V was clipped by 9 bases and J by 2 bases; unmatched bases: 6. The part of the CDR3 DNA that was read is TGCGCCACAAAAAGCGGGGGTAACACCGGGGAG. Translated, it gives CATKSGGNTGE. From start to end, the CDR3 is CATKSGGNTGELFF.

This clone was counted between two and nine times. The read ends 3 residues shy of where the CDR3 ends; the end is completed using the germline J gene. The chain links TRBV19 to TRBJ2-7; 11 bases match TRBD1. CDR1 is LNHDA and CDR2 is SQIVND in the germline V gene (reference sequence). Germline trimming cut 3 bases from V and 0 bases from J; bases unmatched to any gene: 1. The CDR3 runs 15 residues. The CDR3: CASSMGQGVSYEQYF. The part of the CDR3 DNA that was read is TGTGCCAGTAGTATGGGACAGGGGGTCTCCTACGAG.

This clone was observed at least ten times. The read falls 3 residues short of the CDR3 end, and the missing part is taken from the germline J gene. The genes are TRBV6-2 or TRBV6-3 and TRBJ1-2; D ambiguous. This CDR3 is built from 13 residues. Looked up from germline, CDR1 is MNHEY and CDR2 is SVGEGT. V dropped 2 bases and J dropped 4 bases, with 8 bases sitting between them. The CDR3 sequence: CASSYGGFYGYTF. The CDR3 bases that were read are TGTGCCAGCAGTTACGGCGGATTCTATGGC.

This clone was recorded at least ten times. The CDR3 extends 3 residues past the end of the read, so its final part is completed from the germline J gene. The V gene is TRBV5-1, the J gene TRBJ2-5; perhaps TRBD1 as D (6 bases). Trimming left V 0 bases short and J 1 base short, with 13 bases between. The CDR3 covers 16 residues. CDR1 is SGHRS and CDR2 is YFSETQ in the germline V gene. CDR3 amino acids: CASSLVSNRAQETQYF. The part of the CDR3 DNA that was read is TGCGCCAGCAGCTTGGTATCCAACAGGGCCCAAGAGACC.

This clone was counted at least ten times. The CDR3 end lies 3 residues beyond the end of the read and is filled in from the germline J gene. This sample also contains other DNA sequences that code for the same CDR3. The chain is built from TRBV11-3 and TRBJ2-3, with TRBD2 matching 7 bases. With V trimmed by 3 bases and J by 0 bases, 0 bases remained unmatched. The length of the CDR3 is 14 residues. The germline V gene encodes CDR1 SGHNT and CDR2 YENEEA. The CDR3: CASSLTSSTDTQYF. The covered CDR3 bases are TGTGCCAGCAGCTTGACTAGCAGCACAGATACG. Looking up the rest from reference TRBV11-3 and TRBJ2-3 gives the full variable domain: EAGVVQSPRYKIIEKKQPVAFWCNPISGHNTLYWYLQNLGQGPELLIRYENEEAVDDSQLPKDRFSAERLKGVDSTLKIQPAELGDSAVYLCASSLTSSTDTQYFGPGTRLTVL.

This clone was seen ten or more times. The CDR3 end lies 3 residues beyond the end of the read and is filled in from the germline J gene. The chain is built from TRBV12-3 or TRBV12-4 and TRBJ2-7; 8 nucleotides agree with TRBD2. This CDR3 is built from 13 residues. V dropped 4 bases and J dropped 3; count of bases not matched to a gene: 2. Incomplete CDR3 DNA: TGTGCCAGCAGTTGGCTAGCGGGCTACGAG. Amino acid sequence: CASSWLAGYE. The whole CDR3 protein is CASSWLAGYEQYF.

This clone was counted ten times or more. The read is 3 residues too short to cover the CDR3 end, so that end is filled in from the germline J gene. The chain employs TRBV15 and TRBJ2-7, with 9 bases fitting TRBD1. The CDR3 spans 15 residues. The trim removed 1 base at V and 3 bases at J, leaving 4 bases unmatched. Germline CDR1 and CDR2: LNHNV and YYDKDF (reference sequence). The CDR3: CATSRVGQGGYEQYF. The CDR3 bases that were read are TGTGCCACCAGCAGAGTGGGACAGGGCGGCTACGAG.

This clone was picked up many times. Read coverage stops 3 residues before the CDR3 terminus; the germline J gene supplies the remainder. The V and J genes are TRBV5-1 and TRBJ1-1; D unresolved. CDR3 length: 14 residues. Between the trimmed V and J ends, which lost 0 bases and 1 base, there was a span of 7 bases. Per the germline V gene, CDR1 is SGHRS and CDR2 is YFSETQ. The part of the CDR3 DNA that was read is TGCGCCAGCAGCTTGGCGAGGCAGAACACTGAA. This gives the protein CASSLARQNTE. From start to end, the CDR3 is CASSLARQNTEAFF.

This clone was recorded many times. The CDR3 extends 3 residues past the end of the read, so its final part is completed from the germline J gene. V is TRBV20-1 and J is TRBJ2-3, with D uncertain. Germline V gives CDR1 DFQATT, CDR2 SNEGSKA (reference sequence). The CDR3 has 13 residues. V was pared by 3 bases and J by 2 bases, with 9 bases between. The sequenced CDR3 bases are TGCAGTGCTAGCCGTTTTCTCACAGATACG. Translated: CSASRFLTDT. The full CDR3 protein reads CSASRFLTDTQYF.

This clone was observed many times. Read data end 3 residues before the CDR3 end; the end is taken from the germline J gene. The chain joins TRBV19 to TRBJ2-4; weak D call: TRBD1 (6 bases). Germline CDR1 and CDR2: LNHDA and SQIVND (reference sequence). This CDR3 contains 13 residues. V dropped 4 bases and J dropped 9 bases, with 13 bases sitting between them. The CDR3 reads CASSKQGTVIQYF. The DNA read from the CDR3 is TGTGCCAGTAGTAAACAGGGCACCGTCATT.

This clone was recorded at least ten times. The read falls 3 residues short of the CDR3 end, and the missing part is taken from the germline J gene. J is TRBJ1-4 and V is TRBV5-5; a weak D match, TRBD1 (5 bases). Trimming left V 2 bases short and J 3 bases short, with 8 bases between. This CDR3 is built from 14 residues. Germline CDR1 is SGHKS and CDR2 is YYEKEE (reference sequence). The sequenced part of the CDR3 DNA is TGTGCCAGCAGCTTTAGGGGCTCTAATGAAAAA. It specifies CASSFRGSNEK. The full CDR3 protein reads CASSFRGSNEKLFF.